The 11 T cell receptor beta chains in this list originate from one sample, sequenced in a study of cytomegalovirus exposure and HLA in healthy donors. Primers for the PCR totalled 60 Vbeta and 13 Jbeta. The repertoire was sequenced with immunoSEQ multiplex PCR; TCRdb's copy has only in-frame clones and lacks some. The sample lists around 150,000 clones; roughly three quarters were seen once. Sequencing was performed on PBMCs. The origin of the receptors is a man aged 30-40 years in good health and CMV-seronegative.

This chain uses TRBV5-1 with TRBJ2-2; 8 nucleotides match TRBD1. V gave up 3 bases and J gave up 3 bases; unmatched junction bases: 4. Germline assignment: CDR1 SGHRS and CDR2 YFSETQ. The CDR3 contains 15 residues. CDR3 sequence (DNA): TGCGCCAGCAGCTCTCAGACAGGGGACACCGGGGAGCTGTTTTTT. Protein product: CASSSQTGDTGELFF.

The chain is built from TRBV6-4 and TRBJ2-2; weak D call: TRBD1 (6 bases). The length of the CDR3 is 14 residues. Trimming stripped 10 bases from V and 1 base from J, with 13 bases between. Germline V CDR1 and CDR2: MRHNA, SNTAGT. The DNA for the CDR3 is TGTGCCACACGAACGGGACAGAACACCGGGGAGCTGTTTTTT. Residues: CATRTGQNTGELFF.

In its sample, this clone was seen a few times. The rearrangement joins TRBV18 to TRBJ2-6; D is ambiguous. Trimming took 3 bases from V and 1 from J, leaving 4 bases between them. Germline lookup yields CDR1 KGHSH and CDR2 LQKENI. The CDR3 has 14 amino acids. CDR3 residues: CASSPSSGANVLTF. CDR3 coding DNA: TGTGCCAGCTCACCTTCATCTGGGGCCAACGTCCTGACTTTC. Filled out from reference TRBV18 and TRBJ2-6, the complete variable domain reads NAGVMQNPRHLVRRRGQEARLRCSPMKGHSHVYWYRQLPEEGLKFMVYLQKENIIDESGMPKERFSAEFPKEGPSILRIQQVVRGDSAAYFCASSPSSGANVLTFGAGSRLTVL.

J is TRBJ2-7 and V is TRBV10-3; 8 nucleotides line up with TRBD1. The CDR3 runs 13 residues. The V gene's germline CDR1 is ENHRY and CDR2 SYGVKD. J was trimmed by 5 bases and V by 3 bases; bases with no gene match: 3. The chain's CDR3 is CAISDRGLDEQYF. As DNA, the CDR3 is TGTGCCATCAGTGACAGGGGGCTGGACGAGCAGTACTTC.

This rearrangement joins TRBV10-3 to TRBJ1-1; 10 bases fit TRBD1. The ends lost 4 bases at V and 10 bases at J; junction bases unmatched: 9. Germline lookup yields CDR1 ENHRY and CDR2 SYGVKD. The CDR3 has 14 residues. DNA of the CDR3: TGTGCCATCAGTGCTGGGACAGGGGATTTTGGAGCTTTCTTT. Protein sequence: CAISAGTGDFGAFF.

Only a few counts were recorded for this clone. This sequence joins TRBV10-1 and TRBJ2-1, with a possible D match to TRBD2 (6 bases). This CDR3 is 16 amino acids long. Trimming left V 4 bases short and J 5 bases short, with 18 bases between. Per germline, CDR1 WNHNN and CDR2 SYGVQD (reference sequence). CDR3 nucleotide sequence: TGCGCCAGCAGTGGGTACGAGGGTAGCGGTAACAATGAGCAGTTCTTC. Protein sequence: CASSGYEGSGNNEQFF.

The chain is built from TRBV27 and TRBJ2-1, with a possible D match to TRBD1 (6 bases). Germline V gene lookup returns CDR1 MNHEY and CDR2 SMNVEV (reference sequence). The CDR3 is 16 amino acids. Trimming stripped 5 bases from V and 2 bases from J, with 16 bases between. The CDR3 region is CASSHGTIIAYNEQFF. In nucleotides, the CDR3 is TGTGCCAGCAGTCATGGGACAATTATTGCCTACAATGAGCAGTTCTTC.

This sequence joins TRBV30 and TRBJ1-6; D is perhaps TRBD1 (6 bases). V gave up 4 bases and J gave up 9 bases, with 19 bases separating them. Germline V gene sequence: CDR1 GTSNPN, CDR2 SVGIG (reference sequence). The CDR3 length is 15 residues. The CDR3, as DNA: TGTGCCTGGACCCTCGGGCGGGGGGCCGGTTCACCCCTCCACTTT. Translating it yields CAWTLGRGAGSPLHF.

The rearrangement links TRBV7-2 to TRBJ2-7; D remains unclear. V was trimmed by 1 base and J by 6 bases, leaving 10 bases between them. Germline V lookup: CDR1 SGHTA, CDR2 FQGNSA. The length of the CDR3 is 13 residues. The CDR3 DNA sequence: TGTGCCAGCAGCTTAGTACTGGTTGGCGAGCAGTACTTC. Its translation is CASSLVLVGEQYF.

The chain couples TRBV14 to TRBJ2-1; the D gene is possibly TRBD2 (5 bases). This CDR3 contains 13 residues. The germline V and J ends were trimmed by 4 bases and 6 bases, with 10 bases remaining between them. CDR1 and CDR2 (germline): SGHDN, FVKESK. The CDR3 DNA is TGTGCCAGCAGCCTTGGACTTAGCAATGAGCAGTTCTTC. This encodes CASSLGLSNEQFF.

V is TRBV13 and J is TRBJ2-7; D gene ambiguous. The germline V gene encodes CDR1 PRHDT and CDR2 FYEKMQ (reference sequence). With 1 base removed from V and 0 bases from J, the gap between germline ends came to 7 bases. This CDR3 spans 14 amino acids. CDR3 sequence reads: CASSLVSSSYEQYF. CDR3 coding DNA: TGTGCCAGCAGCTTAGTCTCTAGCTCCTACGAGCAGTACTTC.